This T cell receptor beta chain was captured in a study of identical twins. This clonotype was counted only a few times. TCRdb itself ran the 5' RACE reads through MiXCR, one entry per CDR3 protein. The top ten hold 1.5% to 2% of the sample, which has about 920,000 distinct CDR3 sequences, 9% to 15% seen once. CDR1 and CDR2 (germline): LGHDT, YNNKEL (reference sequence). Trimming removed 3 bases from V and 2 bases from J, with 14 bases in between. The CDR3 runs 16 residues. The same sample was also used in a study of yellow fever vaccine responses in identical twins.

What was sequenced was PBMCs. This clonotype originated in a woman aged 18-35 years in good health. V and J are TRBV3-1 and TRBJ2-1, with D maybe TRBD2 (5 bases). The CDR3 is CASSQDTAATYNEQFF. The CDR3 nucleotides are TGTGCCAGCAGCCAGGATACAGCGGCGACCTACAATGAGCAGTTCTTC.